A single sample gave rise to the 27 T cell receptor beta chains below, sequenced in a study of a mutant IDH1 vaccine in newly diagnosed glioma (dated by TCRdb to about 2021). The receptor library was made with the immunoSEQ multiplex PCR assay. TCRdb re-hosts the immuneACCESS table, in-frame sequences only. Its copies lack some clones; in the studies checked, an unresolved V gene accounts for under half of them, and the cause for the rest is not known. The sample table lists some 35,000 clones, roughly 76% of them with a count of one. The biggest ten clones account for 9% to 13% of the sample. No cognate antigen is known for these TCRs. This specimen's time point label, per the study, means: week 5, during vaccination. Every vaccine dose consisted of 300 ug of a 20-mer mutant IDH1 peptide in Montanide, administered subcutaneously together with topical imiquimod. Sequencing used PBMCs, obtained from a glioma patient whose treatment included an IDH1 peptide vaccine. These receptors all stem from a man in his fifties with glioma.

The chain couples TRBV18 to TRBJ2-1; D tentatively reads TRBD1 or TRBD2 (5 bases each). The germline V gene has CDR1 KGHSH and CDR2 LQKENI. CDR3 length: 15 residues. Trimming removed 0 bases at V and 6 bases at J, with 12 bases between. The CDR3 loop reads CASSPPPGRGNEQFF. CDR3 DNA: TGTGCCAGCTCACCACCGCCAGGGAGAGGCAATGAGCAGTTCTTC.

The V gene is TRBV5-1, the J gene TRBJ2-4; no reliable D call. The CDR3 is 14 amino acids. V gave up 5 bases and J gave up 3 bases, with 12 bases separating them. Germline CDR1 SGHRS, CDR2 YFSETQ. CDR3 protein: CASRKGLDKNIQYF. The DNA of the CDR3 is TGCGCCAGCAGAAAGGGCTTGGACAAAAACATTCAGTACTTC. Supplemented by reference TRBV5-1 and TRBJ2-4, the full variable domain reads KAGVTQTPRYLIKTRGQQVTLSCSPISGHRSVSWYQQTPGQGLQFLFEYFSETQRNKGNFPGRFSGRQFSNSRSEMNVSTLELGDSALYLCASRKGLDKNIQYFGAGTRLSVL.

The chain joins TRBV6-6 to TRBJ2-2; D gene uncertain. This CDR3 spans 10 amino acids. CDR1 is MNHNY and CDR2 is SVGAGI in the germline V gene (reference sequence). Trimming took 8 bases from V and 8 from J, leaving 6 bases between them. The CDR3 coding sequence is TGTGCCAGCTTCCGGGGGGAGCTGTTTTTT. As protein: CASFRGELFF.

The gene calls are TRBV9 and TRBJ2-2, with TRBD1 matching 10 bases. V was clipped by 2 bases and J by 6 bases; unmatched bases: 1. The CDR3 runs 14 residues. Looked up from germline, CDR1 is SGDLS and CDR2 is YYNGEE. This CDR3 reads CASSVGQGAGELFF. CDR3 sequence (DNA): TGTGCCAGCAGCGTCGGACAGGGGGCCGGGGAGCTGTTTTTT. Full variable domain (remainder filled in from reference TRBV9 and TRBJ2-2): DSGVTQTPKHLITATGQRVTLRCSPRSGDLSVYWYQQSLDQGLQFLIQYYNGEERAKGNILERFSAQQFPDLHSELNLSSLELGDSALYFCASSVGQGAGELFFGEGSRLTVL.

This clone was detected once. The rearrangement links TRBV5-4 to TRBJ1-2; maybe TRBD1 (5 bases). Trimming shortened V by 4 bases and J by 4 bases, and 17 bases separated the two germline ends. Germline V gives CDR1 SGHNT, CDR2 YYREEE (reference sequence). The CDR3 is 15 amino acids. CDR3 bases: TGTGCCAGCAGCGGGGGGGGAGGGGCTGGCTATGGCTACACCTTC. This encodes CASSGGGGAGYGYTF.

The chain carries TRBV5-5 and TRBJ1-1; no firm D call. Germline CDR1 is SGHKS and CDR2 is YYEKEE (reference sequence). The germline V and J ends were trimmed by 4 bases and 11 bases, with 15 bases remaining between them. CDR3 length: 12 residues. The DNA for the CDR3 is TGTGCCAGCAGCCCCGGGGTGCTTCCCGCTTTCTTT. Translating gives CASSPGVLPAFF.

This chain links TRBV28 with TRBJ1-2; D unresolved. Germline CDR1 MDHEN, CDR2 SYDVKM. CDR3 length: 12 amino acids. V was trimmed by 6 bases and J by 7 bases, leaving 12 bases between them. CDR3 coding DNA: TGTGCCAGCAGAAACGACCAACTTGGCTACACCTTC. This translates into CASRNDQLGYTF.

The genes are TRBV5-6 and TRBJ1-4; no reliable D call. Germline V gene sequence: CDR1 SGHDT, CDR2 YYEEEE. The CDR3 totals 12 residues. Deletions cut 3 bases from V and 11 bases from J, with 11 bases between. Here the CDR3 reads CASSSSGRKLFF. For the CDR3, the DNA is TGTGCCAGCAGCTCATCTGGAAGGAAACTGTTTTTT.

The J gene is TRBJ1-5, the V gene TRBV2; D is possibly TRBD1 (5 bases). Looked up from germline, CDR1 is SNHLY and CDR2 is FYNNEI. This CDR3 region has 13 residues. V was cut by 6 bases and J by 3 bases, with 9 bases left in between. The CDR3 DNA reads as TGTGCCAGCAGGGGGGTCGTCAATCAGCCCCAGCATTTT. Protein sequence: CASRGVVNQPQHF. Complete variable domain (other parts from reference TRBV2 and TRBJ1-5): EPEVTQTPSHQVTQMGQEVILRCVPISNHLYFYWYRQILGQKVEFLVSFYNNEISEKSEIFDDQFSVERPDGSNFTLKIRSTKLEDSAMYFCASRGVVNQPQHFGDGTRLSIL.

The chain combines TRBV19 with TRBJ2-7; TRBD1 or TRBD2 may be the D gene (5 bases each). The V gene's germline CDR1 is LNHDA and CDR2 SQIVND (reference sequence). V lost 9 bases, J lost 6 bases, and 18 bases lay in between. The CDR3 consists of 13 residues. CDR3 DNA sequence: TGTGCCAGCTCCGGGACCCCTCTTGTCGAGCAGTACTTC. The encoded protein is CASSGTPLVEQYF.

This sequence joins TRBV4-2 and TRBJ1-2, with D possibly TRBD1 on 5 matching bases. Trimming removed 0 bases at V and 6 bases at J, with 14 bases between. CDR1 LGHNA and CDR2 YNFKEQ come from the germline V gene. The length of the CDR3 is 15 residues. The CDR3 region is CASSQESRGPDGYTF. In nucleotides, the CDR3 is TGTGCCAGCAGCCAAGAGTCCCGGGGACCGGATGGCTACACCTTC.

The chain is built from TRBV2 and TRBJ2-2; perhaps TRBD1 as D (5 bases). Trimming took off 3 bases at V and 4 bases at J, with 12 bases between the two ends. From germline, CDR1 is SNHLY and CDR2 FYNNEI. The CDR3 has 15 amino acids. CDR3 region: CASSDAQGGTGELFF. CDR3 DNA: TGTGCCAGCAGTGACGCGCAGGGTGGCACCGGGGAGCTGTTTTTT.

The chain combines TRBV27 with TRBJ2-7, with 7 bases matching TRBD1. V gave up 5 bases and J gave up 3 bases; unmatched junction bases: 10. The germline V gene encodes CDR1 MNHEY and CDR2 SMNVEV (reference sequence). The CDR3 runs to 15 residues. As DNA, the CDR3 is TGTGCCAGCAGTCAGACCAGGGACAGCTACTACGAGCAGTACTTC. As protein: CASSQTRDSYYEQYF.

The chain employs TRBV7-8 and TRBJ2-7, with 8 bases that match TRBD1. Germline CDR1 reads SGHVS; CDR2 reads FQNEAQ. Trimming cost V 5 bases and J 0 bases; bases outside gene matches: 18. This CDR3 has 19 amino acids. CDR3 amino acids: CASSHDTLNRQGSSYEQYF. The CDR3 coding sequence is TGTGCCAGCAGCCACGATACCCTCAATCGACAGGGGTCCTCCTACGAGCAGTACTTC.

The rearrangement uses TRBV2 and TRBJ2-1; either TRBD1 or TRBD2 may supply D (5 bases each). Germline V CDR1 and CDR2: SNHLY, FYNNEI. V was shortened by 3 bases and J by 3 bases, with 9 bases between the two germline ends. The CDR3 sequence is 14 residues long. The CDR3 loop is CASSDQRGYNEQFF. In nucleotides, the CDR3 is TGTGCCAGCAGTGACCAGAGGGGCTACAATGAGCAGTTCTTC.

This chain links TRBV7-8 with TRBJ2-3; TRBD1 is a possible D gene (6 bases). Germline assignment: CDR1 SGHVS and CDR2 FQNEAQ. The CDR3 sequence is 14 residues long. Trimming removed 0 bases at V and 3 bases at J, with 7 bases between. DNA of the CDR3: TGTGCCAGCAGCTTAGCACAGGGAACAGATACGCAGTATTTT. This sequence encodes CASSLAQGTDTQYF.

V gene TRBV20-1 combines with J gene TRBJ1-2; D remains unclear. The germline V gene has CDR1 DFQATT and CDR2 SNEGSKA (reference sequence). The V end lost 6 bases, the J end lost 7 bases, and 12 bases lay between the germline ends. CDR3 length: 11 amino acids. CDR3: CSAMRERGYTF. Written as DNA, the CDR3 is TGCAGTGCAATGAGGGAACGTGGCTACACCTTC.

The table lists this clone with a few counts. V gene TRBV19 combines with J gene TRBJ1-1, with 10 bases that match TRBD1. CDR3 length equals 13 residues. The germline CDR1 and CDR2 sequences are LNHDA and SQIVND (reference sequence). The V and J ends lost 11 bases and 7 bases, in that order; junction bases with no gene match: 10. CDR3 residues: CAAKGQGSFEAFF. CDR3 nucleotides: TGTGCCGCAAAGGGACAGGGGTCCTTTGAAGCTTTCTTT.

The chain couples TRBV11-2 to TRBJ1-6, with no clear D. Germline V gives CDR1 SGHAT, CDR2 FQNNGV. The CDR3 runs 14 residues. Trimming left V 4 bases short and J 7 bases short, with 11 bases between. In DNA form, the CDR3 reads TGTGCCAGCAGCTCCCCGACGGGGAATTCACCCCTCCACTTT. It is translated as CASSSPTGNSPLHF.

This chain joins TRBV5-4 and TRBJ2-3; D is undetermined. The germline V gene has CDR1 SGHNT and CDR2 YYREEE (reference sequence). The CDR3 runs 13 residues. Trimming stripped 1 base from V and 5 bases from J, with 8 bases between. The CDR3 DNA reads TGTGCCAGCAGCTTGAATTTAAAAGATACGCAGTATTTT. Its translation: CASSLNLKDTQYF.

This chain uses TRBV14 with TRBJ2-7; D possibly corresponds to TRBD2 (6 bases). CDR1 SGHDN and CDR2 FVKESK come from the germline V gene. The CDR3 is 15 residues long. The V and J ends lost 2 bases and 2 bases respectively, with 13 bases between them. The CDR3 sequence: CASSQSPGGTYEQYF. DNA for the CDR3: TGTGCCAGCAGCCAATCTCCCGGGGGTACCTACGAGCAGTACTTC.

J is TRBJ2-7 and V is TRBV5-1; possible D gene TRBD2, 6 bases. Germline loops: CDR1 SGHRS, CDR2 YFSETQ. The CDR3 loop spans 14 amino acids. Trimming left V 3 bases short and J 6 bases short, with 16 bases between. The CDR3 sequence: CASSSSGWGGEQYF. The CDR3 coding sequence is TGCGCCAGCAGCTCCTCCGGCTGGGGAGGCGAGCAGTACTTC.

As DNA, the CDR3 is TGTGCCTCCCAAGGGGTAGGGTACACTGAAGCTTTCTTT. It is translated as CASQGVGYTEAFF. The chain is built from TRBV19 and TRBJ1-1; possibly TRBD1 for D (5 bases). The CDR3 extends over 13 amino acids. Trimming took off 11 bases at V and 3 bases at J, with 16 bases between the two ends. CDR1 and CDR2 (germline): LNHDA, SQIVND (reference sequence).

J is TRBJ2-5 and V is TRBV28; 11 nucleotides agree with TRBD2. The DNA end favors TRBJ2-7, so the J call may be wrong. The germline CDR1 and CDR2 sequences are MDHEN and SYDVKM. The CDR3 loop spans 14 amino acids. CDR3 in amino acids: CASRGLADSYEQYF. As DNA, the CDR3 is TGTGCCAGCAGGGGACTAGCGGATTCCTACGAGCAGTACTTC.

The CDR3 DNA reads TGTGCCAGCAGTGAGACAGGCTATGAAGCTTTCTTT. Its protein is CASSETGYEAFF. This rearrangement joins TRBV6-5 to TRBJ1-1; weak D call: TRBD1 (6 bases). Germline assignment: CDR1 MNHEY and CDR2 SVGAGI. Trimming left V 5 bases short and J 7 bases short, with 11 bases between. The CDR3 runs 12 residues.

The V gene is TRBV27, the J gene TRBJ2-5; D gene unclear. Trimming removed 6 bases at V and 2 bases at J, with 10 bases between. The length of the CDR3 is 13 residues. Germline V lookup: CDR1 MNHEY, CDR2 SMNVEV (reference sequence). The CDR3 coding sequence is TGTGCCAGCAGACCCCCGGCTCAAGAGACCCAGTACTTC. It is translated as CASRPPAQETQYF.

The V gene is TRBV5-1, the J gene TRBJ1-1; the D gene is possibly TRBD1 (5 bases). The CDR3 contains 13 residues. V was cut by 0 bases and J by 6 bases, with 9 bases left in between. Germline V CDR1 and CDR2: SGHRS, YFSETQ. The DNA for the CDR3 is TGCGCCAGCAGCTTGGCTGGGGCAGCTGAAGCTTTCTTT. Translated: CASSLAGAAEAFF.